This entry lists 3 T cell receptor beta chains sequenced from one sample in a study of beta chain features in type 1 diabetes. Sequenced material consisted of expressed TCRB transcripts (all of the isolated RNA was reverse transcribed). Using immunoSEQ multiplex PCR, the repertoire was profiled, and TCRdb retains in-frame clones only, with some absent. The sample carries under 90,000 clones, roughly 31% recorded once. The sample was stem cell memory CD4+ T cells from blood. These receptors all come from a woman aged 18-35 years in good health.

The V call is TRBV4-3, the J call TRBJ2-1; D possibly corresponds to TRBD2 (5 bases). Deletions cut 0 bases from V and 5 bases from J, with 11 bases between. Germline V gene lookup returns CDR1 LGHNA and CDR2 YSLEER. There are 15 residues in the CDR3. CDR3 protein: CASSQEASRDNEQFF. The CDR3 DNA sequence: TGCGCCAGCAGCCAAGAGGCTAGCCGGGACAATGAGCAGTTCTTC.

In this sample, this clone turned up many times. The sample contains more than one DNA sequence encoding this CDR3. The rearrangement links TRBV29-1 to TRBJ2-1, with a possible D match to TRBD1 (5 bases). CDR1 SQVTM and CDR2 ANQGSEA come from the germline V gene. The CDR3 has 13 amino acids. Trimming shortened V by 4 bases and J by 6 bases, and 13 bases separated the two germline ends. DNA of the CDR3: TGCAGCGTTGCGGTGACAGCGAGCAATGAGCAGTTCTTC. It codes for CSVAVTASNEQFF.

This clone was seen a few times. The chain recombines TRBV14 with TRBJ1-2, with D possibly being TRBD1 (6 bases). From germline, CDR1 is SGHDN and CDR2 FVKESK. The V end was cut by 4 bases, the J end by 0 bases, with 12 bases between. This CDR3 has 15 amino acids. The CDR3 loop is CASSLRDTANYGYTF. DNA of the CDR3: TGTGCCAGCAGCCTCCGGGACACCGCTAACTATGGCTACACCTTC.